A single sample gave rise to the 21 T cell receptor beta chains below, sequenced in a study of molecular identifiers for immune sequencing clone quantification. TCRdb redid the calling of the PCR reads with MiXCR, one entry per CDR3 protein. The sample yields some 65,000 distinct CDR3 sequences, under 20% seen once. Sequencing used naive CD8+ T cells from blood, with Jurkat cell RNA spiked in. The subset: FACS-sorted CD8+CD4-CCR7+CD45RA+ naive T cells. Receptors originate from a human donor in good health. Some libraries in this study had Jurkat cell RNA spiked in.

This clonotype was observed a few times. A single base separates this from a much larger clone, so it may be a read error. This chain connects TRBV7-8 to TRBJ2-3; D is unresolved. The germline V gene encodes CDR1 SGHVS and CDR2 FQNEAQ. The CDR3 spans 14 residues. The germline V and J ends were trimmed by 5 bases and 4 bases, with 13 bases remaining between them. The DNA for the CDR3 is TGTGCCAGCAGCCCCCGGGCCAGCCCAGATACGCAGTATTTT. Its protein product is CASSPRASPDTQYF.

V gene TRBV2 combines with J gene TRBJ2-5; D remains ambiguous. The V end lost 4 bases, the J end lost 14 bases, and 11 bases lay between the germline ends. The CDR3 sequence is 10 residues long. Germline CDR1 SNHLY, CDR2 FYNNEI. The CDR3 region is CASSGKLFYF. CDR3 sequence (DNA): TGTGCCAGCAGTGGAAAACTTTTTTACTTC.

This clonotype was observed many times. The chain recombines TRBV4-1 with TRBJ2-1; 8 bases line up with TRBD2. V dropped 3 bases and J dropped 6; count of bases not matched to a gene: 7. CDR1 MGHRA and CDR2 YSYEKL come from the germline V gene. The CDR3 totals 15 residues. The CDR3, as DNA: TGCGCCAGCAGCCAGCGCGGGGGGATCTTCAATGAGCAGTTCTTC. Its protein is CASSQRGGIFNEQFF.

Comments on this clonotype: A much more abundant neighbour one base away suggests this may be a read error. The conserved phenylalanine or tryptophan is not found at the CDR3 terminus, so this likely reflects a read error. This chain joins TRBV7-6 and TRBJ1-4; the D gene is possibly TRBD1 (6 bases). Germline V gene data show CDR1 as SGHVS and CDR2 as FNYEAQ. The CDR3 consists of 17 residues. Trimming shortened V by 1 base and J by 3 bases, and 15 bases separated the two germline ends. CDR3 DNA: TGTGCCAGCAGCTTAGGGAACAGGGTTGTGGCTAATGAAAAACTGTTTGTT. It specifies CASSLGNRVVANEKLFV.

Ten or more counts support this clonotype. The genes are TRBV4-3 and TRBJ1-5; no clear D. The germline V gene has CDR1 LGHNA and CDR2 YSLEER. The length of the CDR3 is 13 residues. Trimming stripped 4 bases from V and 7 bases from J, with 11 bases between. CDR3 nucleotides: TGCGCCAGCAGCCCCGGCCGGTTCCAGCCCCAGCATTTT. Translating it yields CASSPGRFQPQHF.

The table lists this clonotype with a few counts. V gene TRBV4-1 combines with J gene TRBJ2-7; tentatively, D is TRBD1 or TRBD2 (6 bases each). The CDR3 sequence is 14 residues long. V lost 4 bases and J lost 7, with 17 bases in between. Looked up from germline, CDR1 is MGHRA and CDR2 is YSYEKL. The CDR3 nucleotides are TGCGCCAGCAGCCCCACGTTGGGGGGCAGTGAGCAGTACTTC. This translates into CASSPTLGGSEQYF.

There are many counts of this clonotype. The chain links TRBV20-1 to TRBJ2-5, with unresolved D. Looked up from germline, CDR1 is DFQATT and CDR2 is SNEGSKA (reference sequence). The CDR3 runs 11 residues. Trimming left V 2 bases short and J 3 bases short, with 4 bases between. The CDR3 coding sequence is TGCAGTGCTAGAATGGAAGAGACCCAGTACTTC. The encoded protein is CSARMEETQYF.

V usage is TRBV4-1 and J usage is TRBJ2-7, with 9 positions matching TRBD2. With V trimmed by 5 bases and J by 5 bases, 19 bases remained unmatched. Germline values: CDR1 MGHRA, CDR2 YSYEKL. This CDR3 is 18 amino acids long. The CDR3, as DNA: TGCGCCAGCAGCTTCAACCCTCCAGGGCTAGCGGGAATAAACGAGCAGTACTTC. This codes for CASSFNPPGLAGINEQYF.

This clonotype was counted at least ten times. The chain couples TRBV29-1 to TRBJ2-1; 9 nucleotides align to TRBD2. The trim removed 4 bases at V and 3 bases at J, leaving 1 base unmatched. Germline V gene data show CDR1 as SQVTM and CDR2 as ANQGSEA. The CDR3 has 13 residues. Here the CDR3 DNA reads TGCAGCGTTGGGACTAGCGACTACAATGAGCAGTTCTTC. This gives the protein CSVGTSDYNEQFF.

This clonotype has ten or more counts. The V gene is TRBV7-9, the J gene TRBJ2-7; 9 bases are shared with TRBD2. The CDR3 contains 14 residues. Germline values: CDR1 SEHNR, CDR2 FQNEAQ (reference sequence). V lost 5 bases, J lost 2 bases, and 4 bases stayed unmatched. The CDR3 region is CASSALAGAYEQYF. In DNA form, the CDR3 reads TGTGCCAGCAGCGCATTAGCGGGAGCCTACGAGCAGTACTTC.

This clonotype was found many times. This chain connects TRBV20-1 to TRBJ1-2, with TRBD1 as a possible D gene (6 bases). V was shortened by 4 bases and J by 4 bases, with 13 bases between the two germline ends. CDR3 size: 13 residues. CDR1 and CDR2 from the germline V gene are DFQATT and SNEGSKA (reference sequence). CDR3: CSATDRHTYGYTF. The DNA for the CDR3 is TGCAGTGCTACGGACAGACACACCTATGGCTACACCTTC.

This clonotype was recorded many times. The CDR3 is CATSRDYSDEAFF. CDR3 bases: TGTGCCACCAGCAGAGACTATTCGGATGAAGCTTTCTTT. The chain employs TRBV15 and TRBJ1-1, with D unclear. V lost 0 bases and J 7 bases, leaving 9 bases between the germline ends. The CDR3 contains 13 residues. The germline V gene has CDR1 LNHNV and CDR2 YYDKDF (reference sequence).

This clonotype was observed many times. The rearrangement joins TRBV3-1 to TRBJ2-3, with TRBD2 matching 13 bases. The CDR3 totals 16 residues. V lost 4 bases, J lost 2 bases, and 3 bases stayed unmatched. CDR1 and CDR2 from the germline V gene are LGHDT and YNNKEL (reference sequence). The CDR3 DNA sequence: TGTGCCAGCAGCCTGGGACTAGCGGGACACACAGATACGCAGTATTTT. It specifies CASSLGLAGHTDTQYF.

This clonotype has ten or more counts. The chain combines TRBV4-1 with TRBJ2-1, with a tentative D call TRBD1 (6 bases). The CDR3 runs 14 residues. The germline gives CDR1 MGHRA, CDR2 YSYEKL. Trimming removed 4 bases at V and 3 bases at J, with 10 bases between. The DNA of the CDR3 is TGCGCCAGCAGCCCGCGGACAGACTACAATGAGCAGTTCTTC. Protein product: CASSPRTDYNEQFF.

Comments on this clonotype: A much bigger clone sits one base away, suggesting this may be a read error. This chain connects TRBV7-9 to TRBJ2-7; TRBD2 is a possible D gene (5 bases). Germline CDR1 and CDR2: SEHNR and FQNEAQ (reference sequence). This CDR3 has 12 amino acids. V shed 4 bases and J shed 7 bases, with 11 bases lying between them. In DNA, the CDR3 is TGTGCCAGCAGCTACCCCACGGGGGAGCAGTACTTC. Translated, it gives CASSYPTGEQYF.

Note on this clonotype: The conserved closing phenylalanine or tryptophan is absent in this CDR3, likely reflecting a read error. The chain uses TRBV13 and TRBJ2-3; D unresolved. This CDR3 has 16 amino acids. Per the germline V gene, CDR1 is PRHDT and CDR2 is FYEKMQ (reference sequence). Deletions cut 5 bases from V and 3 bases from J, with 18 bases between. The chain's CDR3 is CASSLRPLRGTDTQYL. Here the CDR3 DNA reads TGTGCCAGCAGCCTTCGGCCCCTACGCGGAACAGATACGCAGTATCTT.

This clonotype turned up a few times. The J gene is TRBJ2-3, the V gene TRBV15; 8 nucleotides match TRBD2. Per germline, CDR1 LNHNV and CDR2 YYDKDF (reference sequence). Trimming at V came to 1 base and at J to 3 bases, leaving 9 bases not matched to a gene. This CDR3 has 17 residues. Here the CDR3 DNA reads TGTGCCACCAGCAGAGTTCCACTGCGGGAGGAAACAGATACGCAGTATTTT. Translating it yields CATSRVPLREETDTQYF.

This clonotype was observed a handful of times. The CDR3: CAWSVGQLSEAFF. CDR3 sequence (DNA): TGTGCCTGGAGTGTAGGACAGCTTAGTGAAGCTTTCTTT. The rearrangement links TRBV30 to TRBJ1-1, with D perhaps TRBD1 (6 bases). Germline-derived CDR1 and CDR2 are GTSNPN and SVGIG (reference sequence). V gave up 0 bases and J gave up 7 bases, with 12 bases separating them. The CDR3 is made up of 13 amino acids.

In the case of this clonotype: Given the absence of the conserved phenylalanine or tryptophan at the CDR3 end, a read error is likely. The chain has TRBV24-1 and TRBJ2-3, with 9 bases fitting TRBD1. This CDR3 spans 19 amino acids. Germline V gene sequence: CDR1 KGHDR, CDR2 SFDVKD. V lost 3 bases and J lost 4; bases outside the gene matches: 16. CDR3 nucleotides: TGTGCCACCAGTGATCCTGGGACCACAGGGGGCGCAGCCCCAGATACGCAGTATCCT. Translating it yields CATSDPGTTGGAAPDTQYP.

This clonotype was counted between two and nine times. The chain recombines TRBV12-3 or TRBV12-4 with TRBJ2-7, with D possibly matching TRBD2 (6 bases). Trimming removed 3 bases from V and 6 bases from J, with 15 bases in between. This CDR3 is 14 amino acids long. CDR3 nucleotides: TGTGCCAGCAGTTTGTTCCTGCACGGGGGCGAGCAGTACTTC. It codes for CASSLFLHGGEQYF.

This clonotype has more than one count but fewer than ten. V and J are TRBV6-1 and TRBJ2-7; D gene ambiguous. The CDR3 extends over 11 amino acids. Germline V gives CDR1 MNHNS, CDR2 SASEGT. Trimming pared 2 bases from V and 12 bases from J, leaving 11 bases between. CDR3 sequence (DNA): TGTGCCAGCAGTGAAATGTGGTTCGGGTACTTC. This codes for CASSEMWFGYF.